The next 12 T cell receptor beta chains were all read from a single sample in a study of T cell changes during pregnancy in multiple sclerosis. Sequencing used immunoSEQ multiplex PCR; TCRdb keeps in-frame clones, though not all of them. The sample carries 35,000 to 55,000 clones, 90% recorded once. The material sequenced was CD4+ T cells from peripheral blood mononuclear cells, taken before pregnancy. These receptors came from a female donor with multiple sclerosis, enrolled in a pregnancy study.

The chain has TRBV10-1 and TRBJ1-2; D call uncertain. Germline V lookup: CDR1 WNHNN, CDR2 SYGVQD (reference sequence). The CDR3 runs to 18 residues. Trimming stripped 8 bases from V and 3 bases from J, with 28 bases between. CDR3 nucleotide sequence: TGCGCCAGCGAAGGTATTTGTAGACTGAGAACCCCTTACTATGGCTACACCTTC. Translated: CASEGICRLRTPYYGYTF.

The rearrangement links TRBV5-1 to TRBJ1-1; D is undetermined. Trimming took off 2 bases at V and 1 base at J, with 9 bases between the two ends. The CDR3 runs to 14 residues. The V gene's germline CDR1 is SGHRS and CDR2 YFSETQ. The CDR3 reads CASSLTESNTEAFF. The CDR3 coding sequence is TGCGCCAGCAGCTTAACGGAGTCGAACACTGAAGCTTTCTTT.

In this sample, this clone turned up once. The V gene is TRBV15, the J gene TRBJ1-3; 7 bases line up with TRBD1. V dropped 3 bases and J dropped 15; count of bases not matched to a gene: 8. From germline, CDR1 is LNHNV and CDR2 YYDKDF (reference sequence). The CDR3 length is 12 residues. The CDR3 spells CATSSGFRDRYF. For the CDR3, the DNA is TGTGCCACCAGCAGTGGGTTTAGGGACAGATATTTT.

The V gene is TRBV5-1, the J gene TRBJ1-2; 7 positions agree with TRBD1. Per germline, CDR1 SGHRS and CDR2 YFSETQ. The CDR3 extends over 12 amino acids. Trimming took 4 bases from V and 8 from J; bases not matched to a gene: 5. CDR3 DNA: TGCGCCAGCAGCCCCCAGGGGGGAGGCTACACCTTC. It is translated as CASSPQGGGYTF.

The chain has TRBV27 and TRBJ1-4, with D possibly TRBD1 on 6 matching bases. The length of the CDR3 is 17 residues. The ends were cut back, 6 bases at V and 7 bases at J, with 24 bases in the middle. The germline V gene has CDR1 MNHEY and CDR2 SMNVEV (reference sequence). The CDR3 sequence: CASSSRAVLARGEKLFF. Here the CDR3 DNA reads TGTGCCAGCAGCTCTAGGGCCGTCTTGGCCAGGGGTGAAAAACTGTTTTTT.

The chain recombines TRBV11-2 with TRBJ2-7, with TRBD2 matching over 7 bases. The V and J ends lost 2 bases and 9 bases, in that order; junction bases with no gene match: 4. The CDR3 is 12 residues long. Germline assignment: CDR1 SGHAT and CDR2 FQNNGV. The CDR3 DNA reads as TGTGCCAGCAGCTTAAGTACGGGGGGGCAGTACTTC. As protein: CASSLSTGGQYF.

In this sample, this clone turned up a few times. V gene TRBV7-9 combines with J gene TRBJ2-3; 8 bases are shared with TRBD1. V was clipped by 1 base and J by 3 bases; unmatched bases: 3. The CDR3 length is 15 residues. From germline, CDR1 is SEHNR and CDR2 FQNEAQ (reference sequence). CDR3 nucleotides: TGTGCCAGCAGCTTAGGACAGGGGAGGACAGATACGCAGTATTTT. It specifies CASSLGQGRTDTQYF.

This rearrangement joins TRBV5-1 to TRBJ2-1, with 7 nucleotides matching TRBD1. Trimming removed 4 bases from V and 4 bases from J; junction bases left unmatched: 8. Germline values: CDR1 SGHRS, CDR2 YFSETQ. The CDR3 totals 15 residues. DNA of the CDR3: TGCGCCAGCAGCCCAGTAAACAGGGGATACAATGAGCAGTTCTTC. This gives the protein CASSPVNRGYNEQFF.

The rearrangement uses TRBV19 and TRBJ2-1, with 10 bases aligning to TRBD2. This CDR3 is built from 15 residues. Germline values: CDR1 LNHDA, CDR2 SQIVND (reference sequence). The J segment lost 9 bases and the V segment lost 3 bases, leaving 8 bases of the junction unmatched. The CDR3 protein is CASSMSGRVRGEQFF. The CDR3 DNA sequence: TGTGCCAGTAGTATGAGCGGGAGGGTCCGGGGTGAGCAGTTCTTC.

The chain uses TRBV6-1 and TRBJ2-7; TRBD1 might be the D (7 bases). This CDR3 region has 15 residues. V was pared by 6 bases and J by 2 bases, with 17 bases between. Germline V gene data show CDR1 as MNHNS and CDR2 as SASEGT. CDR3 nucleotides: TGTGCCAGCAGAGCGGGCCCGACAGGGCCCTACGAGCAGTACTTC. Its protein product is CASRAGPTGPYEQYF.

The chain uses TRBV12-5 and TRBJ2-7, with TRBD1 identical over 7 bases. V lost 7 bases to trimming and J lost 2 bases; unmatched junction nucleotides: 8. CDR3 size: 14 residues. Germline CDR1 LGHNT, CDR2 FRNRAP. As DNA, the CDR3 is TGTGCTAGTGCTCCCGGGACAGCGACCTACGAGCAGTACTTC. Encoded protein: CASAPGTATYEQYF.

The chain recombines TRBV6-1 with TRBJ2-2; 7 bases agree with TRBD1. The junction had 7 bases not matched to a gene; V was cut back by 11 bases and J by 1 base. The CDR3 sequence is 14 residues long. Germline CDR1 MNHNS, CDR2 SASEGT. The CDR3 here is CAASQGVNTGELFF. The CDR3 region has the DNA TGTGCCGCTTCGCAGGGGGTGAACACCGGGGAGCTGTTTTTT.